This T cell receptor beta chain is drawn from a study of Ad26.COV2.S vaccination and SARS-CoV-2 variants (TCRdb year 2021). Describing the broader study: TCRbeta repertoire sequencing served as the tool for gauging how specific and how broad the SARS-CoV-2-reactive T cell receptors were following Ad26.COV2.S vaccination. A total of some 30 samples were included in the TCR-sequenced set, comprising around 19 Ad26.COV2.S vaccine recipients, 5 placebo recipients and 8 SARS-CoV-2 convalescent individuals. Summary of the overall study and its limitations: Substantial breadth of spike-specific CD8+ and CD4+ T cell responses was reported after vaccination. According to the authors, total T cell responses may have been underestimated by the TCR breadth and depth analyses. Vaccine and placebo recipients had similar non-spike TCR breadth, a finding consistent with the vaccine containing only spike. Spike-specific TCR breadth was higher in Ad26.COV2.S recipients than in placebo recipients (P = 0.0014).

The immunoSEQ Assay was used to sequence TCRbeta CDR3 regions. After extraction, genomic DNA underwent amplification by bias-controlled multiplex PCR, followed by high-throughput sequencing. The original pipeline was this. To quantify the absolute abundance of every unique TCRbeta CDR3 region, sequences were collapsed and filtered. Usable DNA was measured by amplifying reference genes present in all nucleated cells, and TCRbeta template counts were normalized to that usable DNA to estimate T cell fraction. Repertoire TCRs were annotated as SARS-CoV-2-specific by exact matching of V gene, CDR3 amino acid sequence and J gene to a known reactive TCR set. MIRA supplied the reference SARS-CoV-2 TCR set, which was filtered for enrichment in COVID-19-positive ImmuneCODE repertoires so that public or cross-reactive TCRs were removed. Using the MIRA antigens, annotated TCRs were further analysed by specific ORF or by position within an ORF. Depth was the summed frequency of annotated unique rearrangements, while breadth was defined as annotated unique rearrangements over total unique productive rearrangements. Two-sided Wilcoxon rank-sum tests were used to compare TCR breadth between groups. TCRdb retrieved this table from immuneACCESS and kept in-frame rearrangements only. Not all clones are present; in checked studies, unresolved V genes account for under half, and no reason is known for the remainder. The V and J calls and clone size were taken over from that table, and D and trimming were inferred from the DNA. This sample holds approximately 400,000 clones; under 95% were observed only once. Jointly, the top ten make up around 4.2% of the sample.

On this clone itself: It has no known antigen specificity. One base away there is no much larger clone; base qualities are not given.

Interpreted using the paper, the time point label stands for: individuals recovered from natural SARS-CoV-2 infection. The germline V gene specifies SGHAT as CDR1 and FQNNGV as CDR2. There are 17 amino acids in the CDR3, from cysteine to phenylalanine inclusive. The kept DNA is CDR3 alone, 51 bases in frame from the first base. V is clipped by 5 bases and J by 1 base, and the sequence between their germline boundaries is 15 bases long. Sequencing used peripheral blood, obtained after recovery from COVID-19. The TCR was taken from a human donor who had recovered from COVID-19. The V and J genes are TRBV11-2 and TRBJ1-6; perhaps TRBD1 is the D gene, with 6 bases matching. The nucleotide sequence is given as TGTGCCAGCAGCCCGTCCAGGGGTGGTTCCTATAATTCACCCCTCCACTTT. This encodes CASSPSRGGSYNSPLHF.